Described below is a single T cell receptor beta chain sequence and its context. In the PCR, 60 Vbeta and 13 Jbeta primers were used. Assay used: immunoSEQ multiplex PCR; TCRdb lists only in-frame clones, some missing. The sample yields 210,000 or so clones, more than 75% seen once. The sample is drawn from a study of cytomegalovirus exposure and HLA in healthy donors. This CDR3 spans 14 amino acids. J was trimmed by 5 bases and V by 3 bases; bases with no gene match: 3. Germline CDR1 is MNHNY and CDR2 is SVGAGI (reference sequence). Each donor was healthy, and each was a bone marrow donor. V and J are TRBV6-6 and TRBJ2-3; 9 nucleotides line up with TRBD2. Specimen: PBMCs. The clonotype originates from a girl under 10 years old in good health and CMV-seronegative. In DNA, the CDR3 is TGTGCCAGCAGTTATGGAGCGGGGGGAGATACGCAGTATTTT. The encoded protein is CASSYGAGGDTQYF.